Listed below are T cell receptor beta chains from one sample, sequenced in a study of cytomegalovirus exposure and HLA in healthy donors. The method was immunoSEQ multiplex PCR; TCRdb's version includes in-frame clones alone and lacks a portion of them. The table lists roughly 150,000 clones, approximately 85% of them singletons. Material: PBMCs. These receptors were taken from a girl under 10 years old in good health and CMV-seropositive. The CDR3 runs from the conserved cysteine through the conserved F or W. A D gene is named only where the DNA matches it firmly. Expanded clones are given a class, and other clones once, few, many or no size at all.

abundance: -
v_gene: TRBV2
d_gene: TRBD1
j_gene: TRBJ2-2
CDR3nt: TGTGCCAGTACAGGGGACACCGGGGAGCTGTTTTTT
CDR3aa: CASTGDTGELFF

abundance: once
v_gene: TRBV5-1
d_gene: -
j_gene: TRBJ2-3
CDR3nt: TGCGCCAGCAGCTTGCTACCCGTAGATACGCAGTATTTT
CDR3aa: CASSLLPVDTQYF

abundance: -
v_gene: TRBV28
d_gene: -
j_gene: TRBJ1-4
CDR3nt: TGTGCCAGCCGACCTCGACAGGCAGGGAATGAAAAACTGTTTTTT
CDR3aa: CASRPRQAGNEKLFF

abundance: -
v_gene: TRBV28
d_gene: -
j_gene: TRBJ2-4
CDR3nt: TGTGCCAGCAGTTTGGCAGGGGAAAACATTCAGTACTTC
CDR3aa: CASSLAGENIQYF

abundance: -
v_gene: TRBV27
d_gene: -
j_gene: TRBJ2-7
CDR3nt: TGTGCCAGCAGTTCCCTGAGACAGCTTAGGGTGTACGAGCAGTACTTC
CDR3aa: CASSSLRQLRVYEQYF

abundance: once
v_gene: TRBV6-1
d_gene: TRBD2
j_gene: TRBJ2-1
CDR3nt: TGTGCCAGCAGCATACTAGCGGGAGGGGTTGAGCAGTTCTTC
CDR3aa: CASSILAGGVEQFF

abundance: -
v_gene: TRBV5-1
d_gene: TRBD1
j_gene: TRBJ1-1
CDR3nt: TGCGCCAGCAGCTTGGAGTCAGGGGGTGATGAAGCTTTCTTT
CDR3aa: CASSLESGGDEAFF

abundance: -
v_gene: TRBV4-1
d_gene: TRBD1
j_gene: TRBJ2-7
CDR3nt: TGCGCCAGCAGCCCCGGGGGGACAGGGGAATCCTACAAGCAGTACTTC
CDR3aa: CASSPGGTGESYKQYF

abundance: -
v_gene: TRBV30
d_gene: -
j_gene: TRBJ1-1
CDR3nt: TGTGCCTGGAGTAGAGTTGAAGCTTTCTTT
CDR3aa: CAWSRVEAFF

abundance: -
v_gene: TRBV29-1
d_gene: -
j_gene: TRBJ1-2
CDR3nt: -
CDR3aa: CSVGQGAPYGYPF

abundance: -
v_gene: TRBV5-1
d_gene: -
j_gene: TRBJ2-5
CDR3nt: TGCGCCAGCAGCTTGGGGGGGCTGGGGGAAGAGACCCAGTACTTC
CDR3aa: CASSLGGLGEETQYF

abundance: -
v_gene: TRBV9
d_gene: -
j_gene: TRBJ1-1
CDR3nt: TGTGCCAGCAGCGAGGACGATTGGGGGCCTCGGGACACTGAAGCTTTCTTT
CDR3aa: CASSEDDWGPRDTEAFF

abundance: -
v_gene: TRBV5-4
d_gene: TRBD1
j_gene: TRBJ2-1
CDR3nt: TGTGCCAGCAGCTTGGGACAGGGGGTCCCGCTCTTC
CDR3aa: CASSLGQGVPLF

abundance: -
v_gene: TRBV7-9
d_gene: -
j_gene: TRBJ2-7
CDR3nt: TGTGCCAGCAGCTTAGAACAGGCCAGCTCCTACGAGCAGTACTTC
CDR3aa: CASSLEQASSYEQYF

abundance: -
v_gene: TRBV7-8
d_gene: TRBD1
j_gene: TRBJ1-4
CDR3nt: TGTGCCAGCAGCCCCCACAGGGGGACTAATGAAAAACTGTTTTTT
CDR3aa: CASSPHRGTNEKLFF

abundance: -
v_gene: TRBV5-1
d_gene: -
j_gene: TRBJ1-6
CDR3nt: TGCGCCAGCAGCGACCAGGGCCAAGAATCACCCCTCCACTTT
CDR3aa: CASSDQGQESPLHF

abundance: -
v_gene: TRBV13
d_gene: TRBD1
j_gene: TRBJ2-6
CDR3nt: TGTGCCAGCAGCGTGGGACAGCACGACTCTGGGGCCAACGTCCTGACTTTC
CDR3aa: CASSVGQHDSGANVLTF

abundance: -
v_gene: TRBV19
d_gene: TRBD1
j_gene: TRBJ1-2
CDR3nt: TGTGCCAGTAGTCTACAGGGGGCTCCCTATGGCTACACCTTC
CDR3aa: CASSLQGAPYGYTF

abundance: -
v_gene: TRBV27
d_gene: TRBD1
j_gene: TRBJ2-4
CDR3nt: TGTGCCAGCAGTCCCGACAGGGGAGGCGAAAACATTCAGTACTTC
CDR3aa: CASSPDRGGENIQYF

abundance: -
v_gene: TRBV28
d_gene: TRBD2
j_gene: TRBJ2-1
CDR3nt: TGTGCCAGCAGGCCAGAGACAGGACTAGCGGGCCCCGTCAATGAGCAGTTCTTC
CDR3aa: CASRPETGLAGPVNEQFF

abundance: once
v_gene: TRBV28
d_gene: TRBD1
j_gene: TRBJ2-2
CDR3nt: TGTGCCACCAAGAACAGGGGGCAGTGGACCGGGGAGCTGTTTTTT
CDR3aa: CATKNRGQWTGELFF

abundance: -
v_gene: TRBV6-5
d_gene: -
j_gene: TRBJ2-1
CDR3nt: TGTGCCAGCAGTTACGTGGGGGACACCTACAATGAGCAGTTCTTC
CDR3aa: CASSYVGDTYNEQFF

abundance: -
v_gene: TRBV2
d_gene: -
j_gene: TRBJ2-7
CDR3nt: TGTGCCAGCAGGATTACTACCGCCTTAATCGAGCAGTACTTC
CDR3aa: CASRITTALIEQYF

abundance: few
v_gene: TRBV28
d_gene: TRBD2
j_gene: TRBJ2-2
CDR3nt: TGTGCCAGCAGTTGGCGGGAGGCCACCGGGGAGCTGTTTTTT
CDR3aa: CASSWREATGELFF

abundance: -
v_gene: TRBV2
d_gene: -
j_gene: TRBJ1-5
CDR3nt: TGTGCCAGCAGTGGGGACATGGAGAATGGTCCCCAGCATTTT
CDR3aa: CASSGDMENGPQHF

abundance: -
v_gene: TRBV13
d_gene: -
j_gene: TRBJ1-2
CDR3nt: TGTGCCAGCAGCTTAGTCGGGGGGGCAGGGGGCTACACCTTC
CDR3aa: CASSLVGGAGGYTF

abundance: -
v_gene: TRBV29-1
d_gene: -
j_gene: TRBJ2-7
CDR3nt: TGCAGCACCCGAGGGGGAGAGACCTACGAGCAGTACTTC
CDR3aa: CSTRGGETYEQYF

abundance: -
v_gene: TRBV29-1
d_gene: -
j_gene: TRBJ1-2
CDR3nt: TGCAGCGTTGAAGTTTCTCCAGGGCAGAATAACTATGGCTACACCTTC
CDR3aa: CSVEVSPGQNNYGYTF

abundance: -
v_gene: TRBV7-9
d_gene: TRBD2
j_gene: TRBJ2-7
CDR3nt: TGTGCCAGCAGCTCGCGGAGAGCGGGATCCCGCGAGCAGTACTTC
CDR3aa: CASSSRRAGSREQYF

abundance: -
v_gene: TRBV4-1
d_gene: -
j_gene: TRBJ2-7
CDR3nt: TGCGCCAGCAGCCGCGGAGGGAACCTCTACGAGCAGTACTTC
CDR3aa: CASSRGGNLYEQYF

abundance: -
v_gene: TRBV28
d_gene: -
j_gene: TRBJ2-5
CDR3nt: TGTGCCAGCAGTCCACCGACAAATTATGAGACCCAGTACTTC
CDR3aa: CASSPPTNYETQYF

abundance: few
v_gene: TRBV5-4
d_gene: -
j_gene: TRBJ1-1
CDR3nt: TGTGCCAGCAGCTTAGTGGAGGGGACTGAAGCTTTCTTT
CDR3aa: CASSLVEGTEAFF

abundance: -
v_gene: TRBV2
d_gene: TRBD2
j_gene: TRBJ2-6
CDR3nt: TGTGCCGGGGGGGGAGCTAGCGGTTTCTCTGGGGCCAACGTCCTGACTTTC
CDR3aa: CAGGGASGFSGANVLTF

abundance: -
v_gene: TRBV10-2
d_gene: -
j_gene: TRBJ2-1
CDR3nt: TGCGCCAGCAGGAGGACAGTAGGGGATGAGCAGTTCTTC
CDR3aa: CASRRTVGDEQFF

abundance: -
v_gene: TRBV5-1
d_gene: -
j_gene: TRBJ1-5
CDR3nt: TGCGCCAGCAGCTTGGACATTAGCAATCAGCCCCAGCATTTT
CDR3aa: CASSLDISNQPQHF

abundance: -
v_gene: TRBV28
d_gene: TRBD1
j_gene: TRBJ1-5
CDR3nt: TGTGCCAGCAGTTTGAGACAGGGAAATCAGCCCCAGCATTTT
CDR3aa: CASSLRQGNQPQHF

abundance: -
v_gene: TRBV9
d_gene: TRBD2
j_gene: TRBJ2-1
CDR3nt: TGTGCCAGCACTCCTAGCGGGAGGGTCATCAATGAGCAGTTCTTC
CDR3aa: CASTPSGRVINEQFF

abundance: once
v_gene: TRBV30
d_gene: -
j_gene: TRBJ1-2
CDR3nt: TGTGCCTGGGATAGAAAGGGCAGGGAGGGGAACTATGGCTACACCTTC
CDR3aa: CAWDRKGREGNYGYTF

abundance: -
v_gene: TRBV5-6
d_gene: -
j_gene: TRBJ2-2
CDR3nt: TGTGCCAGCAGCTTGAGATTGGGGCAGAACACCGGGGAGCTGTTTTTT
CDR3aa: CASSLRLGQNTGELFF

abundance: -
v_gene: TRBV4-1
d_gene: -
j_gene: TRBJ1-4
CDR3nt: TGCGCCAGCAGCCCCCAGACAGCCTCAAATGAAAAACTGTTTTTT
CDR3aa: CASSPQTASNEKLFF

abundance: -
v_gene: TRBV28
d_gene: -
j_gene: TRBJ2-6
CDR3nt: TGTGCCAGCAGCCCCCCGGACAGCCGAATTTACTCTGGGGCCAACGTCCTGACTTTC
CDR3aa: CASSPPDSRIYSGANVLTF

abundance: -
v_gene: TRBV10-3
d_gene: TRBD2
j_gene: TRBJ2-1
CDR3nt: TGTGCCATCAGTGAGTCGGATCTGGCTCTAGCGGGGGGACGGGGGTTCTTC
CDR3aa: CAISESDLALAGGRGFF

abundance: -
v_gene: TRBV4-2
d_gene: -
j_gene: TRBJ2-7
CDR3nt: TGTGCCAGCAGCCAAGATAGGACGGACAACCCTTACGAGCAATACTTC
CDR3aa: CASSQDRTDNPYEQYF

abundance: -
v_gene: TRBV10-1
d_gene: -
j_gene: TRBJ2-1
CDR3nt: TGCGCCAGCAGTGCAACTCAAGGGGGCTACAATGAGCAGTTCTTC
CDR3aa: CASSATQGGYNEQFF

abundance: -
v_gene: TRBV4-2
d_gene: -
j_gene: TRBJ2-7
CDR3nt: TGTGCCAGCAGCCATCGACGGGCAGGGACCTACGAGCAGTACTTC
CDR3aa: CASSHRRAGTYEQYF

abundance: -
v_gene: TRBV30
d_gene: TRBD2
j_gene: TRBJ2-5
CDR3nt: TGTGCCTGGAGTGTCGGGGGGAGTGGGGAGACCCAGTACTTC
CDR3aa: CAWSVGGSGETQYF

abundance: few
v_gene: TRBV10-1
d_gene: -
j_gene: TRBJ2-2
CDR3nt: TGCGCCAGCAGTGAGCGGGACACCGGGGAGCTGTTTTTT
CDR3aa: CASSERDTGELFF

abundance: -
v_gene: TRBV9
d_gene: -
j_gene: TRBJ2-1
CDR3nt: TGTGCCAGCAGCGTAAGTACTCGCTCCTACAATGAGCAGTTCTTC
CDR3aa: CASSVSTRSYNEQFF

abundance: -
v_gene: TRBV27
d_gene: TRBD1
j_gene: TRBJ1-5
CDR3nt: TGTGCCAGCAGTTGGGGACAGGGCAATCAGCCCCAGCATTTT
CDR3aa: CASSWGQGNQPQHF

abundance: -
v_gene: TRBV9
d_gene: TRBD1
j_gene: TRBJ1-2
CDR3nt: TGTGCCAGCAGCAATCCGGGACAGGTAACTGGCTACACCTTC
CDR3aa: CASSNPGQVTGYTF

abundance: -
v_gene: TRBV14
d_gene: TRBD1
j_gene: TRBJ2-3
CDR3nt: TGTGCCAGCAGCCGCCGGGACAGGGGAGATACGCAGTATTTT
CDR3aa: CASSRRDRGDTQYF

abundance: -
v_gene: TRBV27
d_gene: TRBD1
j_gene: TRBJ1-2
CDR3nt: TGTGCCAGCAGTTTAATCGGGACAGGGAAGAGCTACACCTTC
CDR3aa: CASSLIGTGKSYTF

abundance: -
v_gene: TRBV5-1
d_gene: -
j_gene: TRBJ2-7
CDR3nt: TGCGCCAGCAGCTTGGAAGGGACATACTCCTACGAGCAGTACTTC
CDR3aa: CASSLEGTYSYEQYF

abundance: -
v_gene: TRBV28
d_gene: -
j_gene: TRBJ1-3
CDR3nt: TGTGCCAGCAGTTTATTTAATATGTTCTCTGGAAACACCATATATTTT
CDR3aa: CASSLFNMFSGNTIYF

abundance: -
v_gene: TRBV7-9
d_gene: -
j_gene: TRBJ2-7
CDR3nt: TGTGCCAGCAGCTTAGGGGTGAGGGAGCAGTACTTC
CDR3aa: CASSLGVREQYF

abundance: -
v_gene: TRBV28
d_gene: -
j_gene: TRBJ2-6
CDR3nt: TGTGCCAGCAGTCTACCCTCTGGGGCCAACGTCCTGACTTTC
CDR3aa: CASSLPSGANVLTF

abundance: -
v_gene: TRBV5-1
d_gene: -
j_gene: TRBJ2-6
CDR3nt: TGCGCCAGCAGCTTGACAGGGAACTCTGGGGCCAACGTCCTGACTTTC
CDR3aa: CASSLTGNSGANVLTF

abundance: -
v_gene: TRBV30
d_gene: -
j_gene: TRBJ1-3
CDR3nt: TGTGCCTGGAGTGTACGAGGCAGTGGAAACACCATATATTTT
CDR3aa: CAWSVRGSGNTIYF